This T cell receptor beta chain came from a study of blood T cell repertoires in COVID-19. Study overall: From the United States, Italy and Spain came samples of acute and convalescent COVID-19. Nucleic acid was either cDNA or gDNA, and it came from T cells, B-cell-depleted T cells, or PBMCs.

How the authors handled the data: Amplifying reference gene primers gave estimates of nucleated cell counts. Clones were sequenced by immunoSEQ multiplex PCR, and TCRdb holds only the in-frame ones, with some missing. V and J calls and clone size are copied from that table; D and trimming were computed from the DNA. The repertoire holds roughly 100,000 clones, with approximately 86% as singletons. The CDR3 extends over 16 amino acids. J gave up 5 bases and V 2 bases, and 10 bases lay outside the gene matches. Germline V CDR1 and CDR2: SGHRS, YFSETQ. The chain combines TRBV5-1 with TRBJ2-5, with TRBD2 identical over 9 bases. Input material: peripheral blood. The TCR comes from a human donor in a cohort sampled during active COVID-19. CDR3 amino acids: CASSLPSGIAGETQYF. The CDR3 nucleotides read TGCGCCAGCAGCTTACCTAGCGGGATCGCAGGGGAGACCCAGTACTTC.